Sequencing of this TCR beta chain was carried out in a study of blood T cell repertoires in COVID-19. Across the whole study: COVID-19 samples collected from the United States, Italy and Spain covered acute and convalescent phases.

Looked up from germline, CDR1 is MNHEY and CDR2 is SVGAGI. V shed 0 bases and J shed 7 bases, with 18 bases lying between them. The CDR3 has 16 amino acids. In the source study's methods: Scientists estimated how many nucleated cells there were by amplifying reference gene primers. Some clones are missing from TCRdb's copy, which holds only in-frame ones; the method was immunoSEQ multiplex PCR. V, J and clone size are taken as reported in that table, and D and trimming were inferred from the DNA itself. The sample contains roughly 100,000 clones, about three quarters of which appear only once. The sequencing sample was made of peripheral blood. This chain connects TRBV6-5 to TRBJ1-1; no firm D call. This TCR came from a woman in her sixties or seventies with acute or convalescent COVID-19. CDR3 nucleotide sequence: TGTGCCAGCAGTTACTCGATAACCTGGGAGGAGAATGAAGCTTTCTTT. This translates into CASSYSITWEENEAFF.